The T cell receptor (beta chain) under discussion was sequenced for a study of Graves' ophthalmopathy and Graves' hyperthyroidism. Background on the study: The blood sample was drawn at first diagnosis and before any treatment. The study, taken as a whole, reports: The model's prediction of ophthalmopathy progression had about 70% sensitivity and around 78% specificity.

The CDR3 totals 14 residues. Unmatched junction bases numbered 7, after V lost 1 base and J lost 7 bases. Per germline, CDR1 SQVTM and CDR2 ANQGSEA. The diagnosis combined clinical symptoms, thyroxine, TRAb, thyroid ultrasound and orbital computed tomography scans. RNA transcripts served as template for amplifying TCR beta CDR3 sequences. The library came from an HTBI-primed first-round RT-PCR and a second-round multiplex PCR. MiXCR, run by TCRdb on the multiplex PCR reads, gives a single entry per CDR3 protein. The table shows about 340,000 distinct CDR3 sequences, with roughly a sixth occurring only once. A remark on this clonotype: What it recognizes is unknown.

The chain links TRBV29-1 to TRBJ2-5, with 9 bases that match TRBD2. The source of this sequence is an adult man with Graves' ophthalmopathy. Sequenced input: peripheral blood. The CDR3 protein is CSVEVAGARGTQYF. CDR3 in DNA: TGCAGCGTTGAAGTAGCGGGAGCTAGGGGGACCCAGTACTTC. The full variable domain, in which reference TRBV29-1 and TRBJ2-5 provide the parts outside the CDR3, is SAVISQKPSRDICQRGTSLTIQCQVDSQVTMMFWYRQQPGQSLTLIATANQGSEATYESGFVIDKFPISRPNLTFSTLTVSNMSPEDSSIYLCSVEVAGARGTQYFGPGTRLLVL.